Presented here are 23 T cell receptor beta chains from one specimen sequenced in a study of long-term antiretroviral therapy in people with HIV. Running of the v3.0 immunoSEQ assay took place at survey level. Using immunoSEQ multiplex PCR, the repertoire was profiled, and TCRdb retains in-frame clones only, with some absent. The sample shows 23,000 or so clones, 85% to 95% of them seen only once. Specimen: unsorted PBMCs, collected 7.6 years after starting antiretroviral therapy. Source of these receptors: a woman aged 40 to 49 with HIV.

The chain is built from TRBV9 and TRBJ2-7; TRBD2 matches at 9 bases. CDR1 and CDR2 from the germline V gene are SGDLS and YYNGEE. V lost 4 bases to trimming and J lost 3 bases; unmatched junction nucleotides: 8. This CDR3 has 15 residues. CDR3 residues: CASSPRSAGGYEQYF. Here the CDR3 DNA reads TGTGCCAGCAGCCCCCGGTCAGCGGGGGGCTACGAGCAGTACTTC.

The DNA for the CDR3 is TGTGCCAGCGCAAGGGGTAAGGGGGACATGAACACTGAAGCTTTCTTT. It yields the protein CASARGKGDMNTEAFF. The chain recombines TRBV19 with TRBJ1-1, with D maybe TRBD1 (6 bases). This CDR3 has 16 amino acids. The germline gives CDR1 LNHDA, CDR2 SQIVND (reference sequence). Trimming removed 9 bases at V and 0 bases at J, with 20 bases between.

CDR3 residues: CASSFGAGGPTDTQYF. The CDR3 nucleotides read TGTGCCAGCAGCTTTGGAGCGGGGGGCCCCACAGATACGCAGTATTTT. This chain joins TRBV11-1 and TRBJ2-3, with 9 bases aligning to TRBD2. V shed 3 bases, J shed 2 bases, and the junction held 6 bases outside the gene matches. The CDR3 consists of 16 residues. Germline CDR1 SGHAT, CDR2 FQDESV (reference sequence).

J is TRBJ2-7 and V is TRBV11-2; D is unclear. Trimming stripped 7 bases from V and 7 bases from J, with 11 bases between. The CDR3 is made up of 11 amino acids. Germline CDR1 reads SGHAT; CDR2 reads FQNNGV. The CDR3: CASTPALEQYF. The CDR3 DNA reads as TGTGCCAGCACCCCCGCCTTGGAGCAGTACTTC.

This clone came up once. The chain links TRBV7-8 to TRBJ1-1; TRBD1 might be the D (5 bases). V was shortened by 3 bases and J by 0 bases, with 14 bases between the two germline ends. Germline CDR1 and CDR2: SGHVS and FQNEAQ. The CDR3 contains 16 residues. The CDR3 nucleotides read TGTGCCAGCAGCTTTATTAGGGGACGCATGAACACTGAAGCTTTCTTT. Protein product: CASSFIRGRMNTEAFF.

The chain couples TRBV7-9 to TRBJ2-1, with a possible D match to TRBD2 (7 bases). CDR1 SEHNR and CDR2 FQNEAQ come from the germline V gene (reference sequence). CDR3 length equals 17 residues. The V end was cut by 5 bases, the J end by 5 bases, with 22 bases between. CDR3 amino acids: CASSPLGGANGNNEQFF. CDR3 coding DNA: TGTGCCAGCAGCCCCTTGGGGGGGGCCAATGGAAACAATGAGCAGTTCTTC.

This sequence joins TRBV30 and TRBJ1-6; 8 bases agree with TRBD1. Trimming cost V 2 bases and J 7 bases; bases outside gene matches: 10. The germline CDR1 and CDR2 sequences are GTSNPN and SVGIG (reference sequence). The CDR3 covers 16 residues. The CDR3 loop reads CAWSRFRGLGNSPLHF. The CDR3 DNA follows: TGTGCCTGGAGTAGGTTCAGGGGGCTTGGGAATTCACCCCTCCACTTT.

The rearrangement joins TRBV11-2 to TRBJ2-3, with TRBD2 as a possible D gene (6 bases). V lost 2 bases and J 0 bases, leaving 12 bases between the germline ends. This CDR3 comprises 16 residues. Germline-derived CDR1 and CDR2 are SGHAT and FQNNGV. The DNA for the CDR3 is TGTGCCAGCAGCTTAATGGCGGGGAAAAGCACAGATACGCAGTATTTT. Translated: CASSLMAGKSTDTQYF.

This clone was observed a single time. The J gene is TRBJ1-2, the V gene TRBV30; TRBD1 agrees at 7 bases. This CDR3 region has 14 residues. V lost 5 bases and J lost 1; bases outside the gene matches: 7. The germline gives CDR1 GTSNPN, CDR2 SVGIG (reference sequence). CDR3 residues: CAWQGTELNYGYTF. DNA for the CDR3: TGTGCCTGGCAGGGGACAGAACTTAACTATGGCTACACCTTC.

The genes are TRBV6-5 and TRBJ2-7; maybe TRBD2 (5 bases). The ends were cut back, 4 bases at V and 4 bases at J, with 8 bases in the middle. The CDR3 covers 12 residues. Germline V lookup: CDR1 MNHEY, CDR2 SVGAGI. The CDR3, as DNA: TGTGCCAGCAGTTCCGAGGGATACGAGCAGTACTTC. Encoded protein: CASSSEGYEQYF.

The chain couples TRBV2 to TRBJ2-1; D gene uncertain. CDR1 is SNHLY, CDR2 FYNNEI, per germline. The ends were cut back, 3 bases at V and 8 bases at J, with 11 bases in the middle. The CDR3 extends over 13 amino acids. This CDR3 is CASSELGVYEQFF. CDR3 DNA sequence: TGTGCCAGCAGTGAGTTAGGCGTCTATGAGCAGTTCTTC.

The chain recombines TRBV18 with TRBJ1-1, with a weak D call TRBD1 (5 bases). The CDR3 contains 15 residues. V shed 3 bases and J shed 7 bases, with 18 bases lying between them. The germline V gene has CDR1 KGHSH and CDR2 LQKENI. CDR3 sequence reads: CASSPLQEHLNEAFF. In nucleotides, the CDR3 is TGTGCCAGCTCACCTTTACAGGAGCACCTCAATGAAGCTTTCTTT.

J is TRBJ1-6 and V is TRBV5-4; TRBD1 might be the D (6 bases). The germline V gene encodes CDR1 SGHNT and CDR2 YYREEE (reference sequence). The CDR3 totals 13 residues. The ends were cut back, 4 bases at V and 14 bases at J, with 16 bases in the middle. CDR3 nucleotide sequence: TGTGCCAGCAGCCAACAAACCGGGACAACCCTCCACTTT. This codes for CASSQQTGTTLHF.

The chain is built from TRBV11-2 and TRBJ2-7; 7 bases fit TRBD1. CDR1 is SGHAT, CDR2 FQNNGV, per germline. V was pared by 4 bases and J by 3 bases, with 12 bases of the junction left unmatched. The CDR3 covers 16 residues. CDR3 amino acids: CASSSIKTGRNYEQYF. The CDR3 nucleotides are TGTGCCAGCAGCTCGATCAAGACAGGGAGAAACTACGAGCAGTACTTC.

This clone has only one observation. DNA for the CDR3: TGTGCCAGCAGCCCTGCGGGACGGCCCCATGAAAAACTGTTTTTT. This sequence encodes CASSPAGRPHEKLFF. The chain couples TRBV27 to TRBJ1-4, with a possible D match to TRBD1 (5 bases). V was shortened by 6 bases and J by 6 bases, with 17 bases between the two germline ends. The germline gives CDR1 MNHEY, CDR2 SMNVEV (reference sequence). CDR3 length: 15 residues.

V usage is TRBV7-9 and J usage is TRBJ1-6; D call uncertain. This CDR3 has 13 amino acids. Germline V lookup: CDR1 SEHNR, CDR2 FQNEAQ (reference sequence). Trimming took 5 bases from V and 6 from J, leaving 8 bases between them. The CDR3 nucleotides read TGTGCCAGCAGCGCCCAGATTAATTCACCCCTCCACTTT. This translates into CASSAQINSPLHF.

The J gene is TRBJ1-2, the V gene TRBV30; D is uncertain. The CDR3 totals 13 residues. Trimming cost V 1 base and J 3 bases, with 9 bases left between them. Looked up from germline, CDR1 is GTSNPN and CDR2 is SVGIG (reference sequence). The CDR3 loop reads CAWSGQADYGYTF. DNA of the CDR3: TGTGCCTGGAGTGGCCAAGCGGACTATGGCTACACCTTC.

The chain employs TRBV6-6 and TRBJ1-5; no definite D call. This CDR3 comprises 11 residues. Trimming removed 6 bases from V and 12 bases from J, with 12 bases in between. CDR1 is MNHNY, CDR2 SVGAGI, per germline (reference sequence). The CDR3 here is CASRKTRNQHF. DNA for the CDR3: TGTGCCAGCAGGAAGACACGTAACCAGCATTTT.

This chain joins TRBV12-5 and TRBJ2-2; 8 bases line up with TRBD1. CDR3 length: 16 amino acids. J gave up 3 bases and V 4 bases, and 7 bases lay outside the gene matches. CDR1 is LGHNT and CDR2 is FRNRAP in the germline V gene. For the CDR3, the DNA is TGTGCTAGTGGTTCCCGGACAGGGCTATACACCGGGGAGCTGTTTTTT. Protein product: CASGSRTGLYTGELFF.

The chain combines TRBV11-2 with TRBJ2-3, with 9 bases aligning to TRBD2. The V gene end was trimmed by 5 bases and the J gene end by 2 bases; junction bases not matched to a gene: 8. Germline CDR1 reads SGHAT; CDR2 reads FQNNGV. The length of the CDR3 is 16 residues. CDR3 coding DNA: TGTGCCAGCAGCCGGCTAGGCGGGAGGGCCACAGATACGCAGTATTTT. Translated, it gives CASSRLGGRATDTQYF.

V is TRBV30 and J is TRBJ2-1; 15 bases are a match to TRBD2. Trimming at V came to 0 bases and at J to 3 bases, leaving 3 bases not matched to a gene. Germline V lookup: CDR1 GTSNPN, CDR2 SVGIG (reference sequence). This CDR3 contains 17 residues. CDR3 nucleotide sequence: TGTGCCTGGAGTGTGGGGACTAGCGGGGGGAGCTACAATGAGCAGTTCTTC. It translates to CAWSVGTSGGSYNEQFF.

The chain couples TRBV10-3 to TRBJ1-1, with 7 bases lining up with TRBD1. The germline gives CDR1 ENHRY, CDR2 SYGVKD. The CDR3 is 17 residues long. J lost 1 base, V lost 0 bases, and 8 bases had no gene match. Written as DNA, the CDR3 is TGTGCCATCAGTGAGTCGGGACTAGGGGGCTCGAACACTGAAGCTTTCTTT. It specifies CAISESGLGGSNTEAFF.

The chain links TRBV7-8 to TRBJ2-2; 8 nucleotides line up with TRBD2. With V trimmed by 3 bases and J by 4 bases, 7 bases remained unmatched. The CDR3 length is 16 residues. Germline lookup yields CDR1 SGHVS and CDR2 FQNEAQ. The CDR3 sequence: CASSLVGGAGTGELFF. The DNA for the CDR3 is TGTGCCAGCAGCTTGGTCGGGGGGGCGGGCACCGGGGAGCTGTTTTTT.